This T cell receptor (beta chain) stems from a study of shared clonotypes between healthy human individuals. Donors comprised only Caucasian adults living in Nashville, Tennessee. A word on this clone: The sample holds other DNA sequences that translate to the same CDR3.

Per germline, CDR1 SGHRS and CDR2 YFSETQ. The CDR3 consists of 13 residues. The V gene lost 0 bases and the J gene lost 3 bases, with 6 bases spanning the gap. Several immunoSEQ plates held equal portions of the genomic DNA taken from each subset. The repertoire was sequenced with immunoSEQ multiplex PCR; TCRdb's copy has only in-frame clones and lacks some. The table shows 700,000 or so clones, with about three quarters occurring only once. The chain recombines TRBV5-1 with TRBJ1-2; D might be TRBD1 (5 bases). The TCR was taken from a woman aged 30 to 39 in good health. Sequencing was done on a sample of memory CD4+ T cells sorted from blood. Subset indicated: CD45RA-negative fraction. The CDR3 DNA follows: TGCGCCAGCAGCTTGGGAGGGGACTATGGCTACACCTTC. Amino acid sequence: CASSLGGDYGYTF. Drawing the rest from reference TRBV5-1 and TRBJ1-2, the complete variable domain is KAGVTQTPRYLIKTRGQQVTLSCSPISGHRSVSWYQQTPGQGLQFLFEYFSETQRNKGNFPGRFSGRQFSNSRSEMNVSTLELGDSALYLCASSLGGDYGYTFGSGTRLTVV.